The 7 T cell receptor beta chains given below trace back to one sample, sequenced in a study of T-cell reconstitution after alpha-beta-depleted transplantation in children. Construction of the TCRbeta library involved unique molecular identifiers. TCRdb processed the PCR reads anew with MiXCR; each CDR3 protein has one entry. The profile shows about 230,000 distinct CDR3 sequences, 9.7% of them singletons. Sequenced here: PBMCs from the stem cell graft donor, sampled from the stem cell graft. Receptor source: a human donor who donated a stem cell graft to a child with SCID.

This clonotype was picked up many times. The gene calls are TRBV5-1 and TRBJ1-3; TRBD1 agrees at 7 bases. V lost 4 bases, J lost 1 base, and 2 bases stayed unmatched. From germline, CDR1 is SGHRS and CDR2 YFSETQ. The CDR3 totals 14 residues. The CDR3 is CASSTGASGNTIYF. DNA of the CDR3: TGCGCCAGCAGCACAGGGGCTTCTGGAAACACCATATATTTT.

There are many counts of this clonotype. This sequence joins TRBV5-1 and TRBJ1-1, with D unresolved. The CDR3 covers 14 residues. Trimming removed 2 bases from V and 4 bases from J, with 12 bases in between. Germline V gene lookup returns CDR1 SGHRS and CDR2 YFSETQ. The CDR3: CASSLLDWGTEAFF. CDR3 nucleotide sequence: TGCGCCAGCAGCTTATTAGACTGGGGCACTGAAGCTTTCTTT.

This clonotype appeared many times. V gene TRBV5-1 combines with J gene TRBJ1-1; D might be TRBD1 (5 bases). This CDR3 has 15 amino acids. Germline V CDR1 and CDR2: SGHRS, YFSETQ. V shed 4 bases and J shed 5 bases, with 18 bases lying between them. The CDR3 sequence is CASSPFGAGDTEAFF. The CDR3 DNA is TGCGCCAGCAGCCCTTTCGGGGCGGGGGATACTGAAGCTTTCTTT.

The CDR3 region is CSGGSGQGGTDTQYF. The DNA of the CDR3 is TGCAGCGGGGGATCGGGACAGGGTGGAACAGATACGCAGTATTTT. The rearrangement joins TRBV29-1 to TRBJ2-3; TRBD1 aligns across 9 bases. The CDR3 length is 15 residues. The V gene end was trimmed by 7 bases and the J gene end by 3 bases; junction bases not matched to a gene: 11. Looked up from germline, CDR1 is SQVTM and CDR2 is ANQGSEA.

This clonotype was recorded at least ten times. The gene calls are TRBV6-2 or TRBV6-3 and TRBJ1-5; D may be TRBD1 (5 bases). Germline V gene lookup returns CDR1 MNHEY and CDR2 SVGEGT. The V end lost 2 bases, the J end lost 2 bases, and 10 bases lay between the germline ends. The CDR3 has 15 amino acids. The CDR3 region has the DNA TGTGCCAGCAGTTACGGGGGTTGGGGCAATCAGCCCCAGCATTTT. Its protein product is CASSYGGWGNQPQHF.

This clonotype was recorded at least ten times. The rearrangement links TRBV7-2 to TRBJ2-7; a weak D match, TRBD1 (6 bases). This CDR3 has 15 residues. Germline lookup yields CDR1 SGHTA and CDR2 FQGNSA. Trimming cost V 0 bases and J 9 bases, with 18 bases left between them. The chain's CDR3 is CASSLARQGLFGQYF. The CDR3 coding sequence is TGTGCCAGCAGCTTAGCGCGGCAGGGGTTGTTTGGGCAGTACTTC.

At least ten counts were recorded for this clonotype. The chain joins TRBV5-5 to TRBJ2-7, with D uncertain. Trimming pared 2 bases from V and 2 bases from J, leaving 11 bases between. Germline CDR1 is SGHKS and CDR2 is YYEKEE (reference sequence). The CDR3 consists of 14 residues. CDR3: CASSFGQNTYEQYF. In nucleotides, the CDR3 is TGTGCCAGCAGCTTTGGGCAGAACACCTACGAGCAGTACTTC.